Shown below are 13 T cell receptor beta chains from a single sample sequenced in a study of shared clonotypes between healthy human individuals. Assay used: immunoSEQ multiplex PCR; TCRdb lists only in-frame clones, some missing. In the table there are about 480,000 clones, 79% of which are singletons. Material for sequencing was PBMCs. Source of these receptors: a woman aged 40 to 55 in good health. Some clones in this sample may be carry-over from other donors' samples.

The gene calls are TRBV7-8 and TRBJ1-2, with D unresolved. Trimming cost V 5 bases and J 4 bases, with 8 bases left between them. The CDR3 contains 12 residues. In germline, CDR1 is SGHVS, CDR2 FQNEAQ. CDR3 DNA sequence: TGTGCCAGCAGCCTTGACGCCTATGGCTACACCTTC. Translating gives CASSLDAYGYTF.

V usage is TRBV15 and J usage is TRBJ2-3, with 8 bases lining up with TRBD1. CDR1 LNHNV and CDR2 YYDKDF come from the germline V gene (reference sequence). V shed 3 bases, J shed 2 bases, and the junction held 1 base outside the gene matches. The CDR3 runs to 14 residues. The CDR3 sequence: CATSRGQDTDTQYF. The CDR3 region has the DNA TGTGCCACCAGCAGGGGACAGGACACAGATACGCAGTATTTT. Looking up the rest from reference TRBV15 and TRBJ2-3 gives the full variable domain: DAMVIQNPRYQVTQFGKPVTLSCSQTLNHNVMYWYQQKSSQAPKLLFHYYDKDFNNEADTPDNFQSRRPNTSFCFLDIRSPGLGDTAMYLCATSRGQDTDTQYFGPGTRLTVL.

The gene calls are TRBV5-1 and TRBJ2-1; TRBD2 aligns across 8 bases. V lost 0 bases and J lost 4; bases outside the gene matches: 3. Germline-derived CDR1 and CDR2 are SGHRS and YFSETQ. The CDR3 extends over 15 amino acids. CDR3 amino acids: CASSLEPGGYNEQFF. Here the CDR3 DNA reads TGCGCCAGCAGCTTGGAACCGGGGGGGTACAATGAGCAGTTCTTC.

This chain uses TRBV11-2 with TRBJ2-7; 9 nucleotides match TRBD2. Germline CDR1 and CDR2: SGHAT and FQNNGV. The junction had 5 bases not matched to a gene; V was cut back by 5 bases and J by 3 bases. This CDR3 is 14 amino acids long. CDR3 nucleotides: TGTGCCAGCAGCACCCTTAGCGGGAGCTACGAGCAGTACTTC. Translation: CASSTLSGSYEQYF.

The chain has TRBV7-9 and TRBJ2-7, with a weak D call TRBD1 (5 bases). Trimming left V 1 base short and J 5 bases short, with 18 bases between. This CDR3 comprises 16 residues. The germline V gene has CDR1 SEHNR and CDR2 FQNEAQ (reference sequence). This chain's CDR3 is CASSLVGRSPGDEQYF. For the CDR3, the DNA is TGTGCCAGCAGCTTAGTGGGGCGGTCCCCTGGGGACGAGCAGTACTTC.

The chain links TRBV29-1 to TRBJ2-3, with D maybe TRBD1 (6 bases). Per the germline V gene, CDR1 is SQVTM and CDR2 is ANQGSEA. V was cut by 6 bases and J by 0 bases, with 10 bases left in between. CDR3 length: 13 amino acids. CDR3 sequence: CSVGQSSTDTQYF. CDR3 nucleotides: TGCAGCGTCGGACAGAGTAGCACAGATACGCAGTATTTT.

V is TRBV27 and J is TRBJ2-2, with TRBD2 matching 7 bases. CDR1 MNHEY and CDR2 SMNVEV come from the germline V gene (reference sequence). The CDR3 covers 17 residues. After removal of 2 bases from V and 0 bases from J, the junction contained 6 bases not matched to a gene. The CDR3 spells CASSLNGRIANTGELFF. In DNA, the CDR3 is TGTGCCAGCAGTTTAAACGGGAGGATCGCGAACACCGGGGAGCTGTTTTTT.

This clone occurred a few times. J is TRBJ1-3 and V is TRBV7-2; a possible D gene is TRBD1 (5 bases). The CDR3 loop spans 14 amino acids. V gave up 3 bases and J gave up 3 bases, with 9 bases separating them. Germline-derived CDR1 and CDR2 are SGHTA and FQGNSA. CDR3 nucleotide sequence: TGTGCCAGCAGCTTCGGGGGGTATGGAAACACCATATATTTT. It encodes CASSFGGYGNTIYF.

The chain carries TRBV2 and TRBJ1-2, with 7 bases identical to TRBD1. The length of the CDR3 is 15 residues. CDR1 SNHLY and CDR2 FYNNEI come from the germline V gene. V trimming: 4 bases; J trimming: 5 bases; junction bases outside the gene matches: 10. CDR3 sequence (DNA): TGTGCCAGCAGTGGACCCTTGGGACAGCTATATGGCTACACCTTC. Translating gives CASSGPLGQLYGYTF.

Here the CDR3 DNA reads TGCAGCGTTGAAGTCTTAGCGGACAATGAGCAGTTCTTC. The encoded protein is CSVEVLADNEQFF. The chain combines TRBV29-1 with TRBJ2-1; tentative D call: TRBD2 (6 bases). V was trimmed by 1 base and J by 5 bases, leaving 9 bases between them. Germline V gives CDR1 SQVTM, CDR2 ANQGSEA. The CDR3 covers 13 residues.

This chain connects TRBV27 to TRBJ2-7; D is undetermined. The CDR3 runs to 11 residues. In germline, CDR1 is MNHEY, CDR2 SMNVEV (reference sequence). Deletions cut 6 bases from V and 7 bases from J, with 10 bases between. The CDR3 DNA reads TGTGCCAGCAGCCCTGCAAGGGAGCAGTACTTC. Residues: CASSPAREQYF.

The chain carries TRBV30 and TRBJ1-5; a possible D gene is TRBD1 (5 bases). Germline lookup yields CDR1 GTSNPN and CDR2 SVGIG (reference sequence). Trimming removed 2 bases from V and 6 bases from J, with 17 bases in between. The CDR3 loop spans 15 amino acids. Written as DNA, the CDR3 is TGTGCCTGGAGTCGTCTTCTATGGGACGGTCAGCCCCAGCATTTT. Amino acid sequence: CAWSRLLWDGQPQHF.

A note on this clone: This may come from a read error, since a much larger clone is one base off. CDR3 sequence: CASSNGGAFYGYTF. The CDR3 nucleotides read TGTGCCAGCAGCAACGGGGGTGCGTTCTATGGCTACACCTTC. J is TRBJ1-2 and V is TRBV2, with D possibly TRBD1 on 5 matching bases. V was trimmed by 6 bases and J by 4 bases, leaving 15 bases between them. This CDR3 region has 14 residues. Germline V lookup: CDR1 SNHLY, CDR2 FYNNEI.